This is a list of T cell receptor beta chains from one sample in a study of T cells in Graves' hyperthyroidism and ophthalmopathy. TCRdb independently ran MiXCR on the multiplex PCR reads; one entry per CDR3 protein. The data show roughly 800,000 distinct CDR3 sequences, about 38% seen once. Sequenced material: blood. The receptors were gathered from a young man with Graves' hyperthyroidism. Both conserved end residues are part of each CDR3. The order of the fields is D gene, J gene, clone size, V gene, CDR3 DNA, CDR3 protein. D genes are given only for firm matches. Rows may omit the clone size; those that give it use once, few, many or a size class.

-,TRBJ1-5,-,TRBV12-3/TRBV12-4,TGTGCCAGCAGTTTAGTCCCCCCCGTGGGCAATCAGCCCCAGCATTTT,CASSLVPPVGNQPQHF
TRBD1,TRBJ1-1,few,TRBV10-3,TGTGCCAGCAGTGAAGCGCGGAGGGGGCGATACACTGAAGCTTTCTTT,CASSEARRGRYTEAFF
-,TRBJ1-4,-,TRBV7-3,TGCGCCAGCAGCCAAAGAGGGGAGGGAACCTTAGAAAAACTGTTTTTT,CASSQRGEGTLEKLFF
-,TRBJ1-4,many,TRBV2,TGTGCCAGCAGTGAGAGACGGATTAATGAAAAACTGTTTTTT,CASSERRINEKLFF
-,TRBJ2-7,-,TRBV6-6,TGTGCCAGCAGTCCTACGGGCCCTAGCTCCTACGAGCAGTACTTC,CASSPTGPSSYEQYF
-,TRBJ2-7,many,TRBV7-9,TGTGCCAGCAGCCCGCCCCGCGGCAGGAGTAATACCTACGAGCAGTACTTC,CASSPPRGRSNTYEQYF
TRBD1,TRBJ2-5,-,TRBV7-8,TGTGCCAGCAGCCGCTGGACAGGGGTGTTGGCGAGGACCCAGTACTTC,CASSRWTGVLARTQYF
TRBD1,TRBJ1-2,-,TRBV25-1,TGTGCCAGCAGTGATTTCGGACAGGGGTACGGCTACACCTTC,CASSDFGQGYGYTF
TRBD2,TRBJ2-7,few,TRBV20-1,TGCAGTGCTAGAGCTAGCGGGGACTCCTACGAGCAGTACTTC,CSARASGDSYEQYF
TRBD1,TRBJ1-1,-,TRBV6-6,TGTGCCAGCAGCCTAGGGACAGCCAAGAACACTGAAGCTTTCTTT,CASSLGTAKNTEAFF
-,TRBJ1-1,-,TRBV12-3/TRBV12-4,TGTGCCAGCAGCATAACCCGCAGAGCTTTCTTT,CASSITRRAFF
TRBD1,TRBJ1-5,-,TRBV20-1,TGCAGTGCAGGCGGACAGGAAGGATCTTATAGCAATCAGCCCCAGCATTTT,CSAGGQEGSYSNQPQHF
-,TRBJ1-3,many,TRBV7-8,TGTGCCAGCAGCTACGGGTCTCCCTCTGGAAACACCATATATTTT,CASSYGSPSGNTIYF
-,TRBJ1-2,many,TRBV10-3,TGTGCCATCACCTCGATGTTGGGTTATGGCTACACCTTC,CAITSMLGYGYTF
TRBD1,TRBJ1-1,-,TRBV5-4,TGTGCCAGCAGCCAAGTAGCAGGGGGTAACACTGAAGCTTTCTTT,CASSQVAGGNTEAFF
TRBD1,TRBJ1-1,-,TRBV2,TGTGCCAGCAGTGAAGCCAGGACAGGGGTCACTGAAGCTTTCTTT,CASSEARTGVTEAFF
-,TRBJ1-2,-,TRBV7-9,TGTGCCAGCAGCTTCTCCCAGGGGAGATACGGCCACACCTTC,CASSFSQGRYGHTF
-,TRBJ1-1,-,TRBV6-5,TGTGCCAGCAGTGGCGGACAGCCGAACACTGAAGCTTTCTTT,CASSGGQPNTEAFF
-,TRBJ1-6,-,TRBV27,TGTGCCAGCACCGTCGGGGGGCTGAATTCACCCCTCCACTTT,CASTVGGLNSPLHF
-,TRBJ2-7,few,TRBV4-1,TGCGCCAGCAGCCAAGAAGGTCCCTGGGAGCAGTACTTC,CASSQEGPWEQYF
-,TRBJ2-7,-,TRBV7-2,TGTGCCAGCAGTTACGTTTCAAGGACCAGGGTGGCCGAGCAGTACTTC,CASSYVSRTRVAEQYF
-,TRBJ1-3,-,TRBV7-2,TGTGCCAGCAGCTCTCTATATCAGGGTTGGAACACCATATATTTT,CASSSLYQGWNTIYF
TRBD1,TRBJ1-1,-,TRBV29-1,TGCAGCGTTGTAGGACAGGGTGGTGAAGCTTTCTTT,CSVVGQGGEAFF
TRBD1,TRBJ1-5,-,TRBV5-1,TGCGCCAGCAGCCCGGAGGGGACAGGGCATCAGCCCCAGCATTTT,CASSPEGTGHQPQHF
-,TRBJ1-2,-,TRBV6-1,TGTGCCAGCAGTGAATATGGGGGCAAATATGGCTACACCTTC,CASSEYGGKYGYTF
-,TRBJ2-2,-,TRBV7-3,TGTGCCAGCCGCCCGGGGGTGTCCACCGGGGAGCTGTTTTTT,CASRPGVSTGELFF
TRBD1,TRBJ2-3,-,TRBV2,TGTGCCAGTAGGGGGCTAGGAGATACGCAGTATTTT,CASRGLGDTQYF
TRBD2,TRBJ2-3,once,TRBV5-1,TGCGCCAGCAGCTTTAGCGGGGGGGCCTCAGATACGCAGTATTTT,CASSFSGGASDTQYF
-,TRBJ2-7,many,TRBV10-3,TGTGCCGCCCGGGACGGAACCTACGAGCAGTACTTC,CAARDGTYEQYF
-,TRBJ1-5,-,TRBV25-1,TGTGCCAGCAGTGATTCAGGGGTGGGCAATCAGCCCCAGCATTTT,CASSDSGVGNQPQHF
TRBD1,TRBJ2-7,few,TRBV5-1,TGCGCCAGCAGCTCGAGACTCGGGACAGGCTACGAGCAGTACTTC,CASSSRLGTGYEQYF
-,TRBJ2-7,-,TRBV7-9,TGTGCCAGCAGCCAATTAGGGAACCACGAGCAGTACTTC,CASSQLGNHEQYF
TRBD1,TRBJ1-1,-,TRBV9,TGTGCCAGCAGCCCAAGTTGGGGGGACAGGGCGAACACTGAAGCTTTCTTT,CASSPSWGDRANTEAFF
TRBD1,TRBJ1-6,-,TRBV10-3,TGTGCCATCAGTGAGTCTGAAGGGGGCGATTCACCCCTCCACTTT,CAISESEGGDSPLHF
-,TRBJ2-7,-,TRBV11-2,TGTGCCAGCAGCTTAGTACAGGGCCTTAGCTCCTACGAGCAGTACTTC,CASSLVQGLSSYEQYF
-,TRBJ1-2,-,TRBV7-9,TGTGCCAGCAGCTCCTCCTTTGAGTCCCTTTTCTATGGCTACACCTTC,CASSSSFESLFYGYTF
TRBD1,TRBJ2-7,-,TRBV29-1,TGCAGCGCAGTAGGACAGGGGGGAACGTACTTC,CSAVGQGGTYF
-,TRBJ1-1,-,TRBV19,TGTGCCAGTAGTATAGACCCCGGGGGTCAGAACACTGAAGCTTTCTTT,CASSIDPGGQNTEAFF
-,TRBJ2-7,-,TRBV5-1,TGCGCCAGCAGCTGGACCGCTGGGCCCGACTACGAGCAGTACTTC,CASSWTAGPDYEQYF
-,TRBJ1-2,-,TRBV12-5,TGTGGGCAGGGGTTTGGCTATGGCTACACCTTC,CGQGFGYGYTF
TRBD1,TRBJ1-2,few,TRBV7-3,TGCGCCAGCAGCCAAACTCAGGGGGACTCGTCCTATGGCTACACCTTC,CASSQTQGDSSYGYTF
-,TRBJ1-1,-,TRBV24-1,TGTGCCACCAGTGATTCCCGCTACGACAGGCCCGACGGTGTTTTCTTT,CATSDSRYDRPDGVFF
-,TRBJ1-3,few,TRBV5-5,TGTGCCAGCAGCTTAGTGGGGTCGACCTCTGGAAACACCATATATTTT,CASSLVGSTSGNTIYF
-,TRBJ2-2,few,TRBV7-2,TGTGCCAACAGCTTGAAGACAGGAGGCACCGGGGAGCTGTTTTTT,CANSLKTGGTGELFF
TRBD1,TRBJ2-7,few,TRBV4-1,TGCGCCAGCAGCCATCTAACAGGGGGGAGCTACGAGCAGTACTTC,CASSHLTGGSYEQYF
-,TRBJ1-3,-,TRBV28,TGTGCCAGCAGTGAAACACGATCAGCCATATATTTT,CASSETRSAIYF
-,TRBJ1-2,-,TRBV7-9,TGTGCCAGCAGCTTCGCGGACAGCCATGGCTACACCTTC,CASSFADSHGYTF
-,TRBJ1-2,many,TRBV20-1,TGCAGTGCTAGTGGGTCAGGGGTGTCGGCTAACTATGGCTACACCTTC,CSASGSGVSANYGYTF
-,TRBJ1-5,-,TRBV6-8,TGTGCCAGCAGTTATTACCGGGGTGGACAGCCCCAGCATTTT,CASSYYRGGQPQHF
TRBD1,TRBJ1-5,-,TRBV7-9,TGTGCCAGCAGCTTAGGAGGGACAGGCGATCAGCCCCAGCATTTT,CASSLGGTGDQPQHF
-,TRBJ1-3,many,TRBV20-1,TGCAGTGCCAGGAGGCCGAGCTCTGGAAACACCATATATTTT,CSARRPSSGNTIYF
TRBD2,TRBJ2-5,few,TRBV7-8,TGTGCCAGCAGCTTAGCTGGGGCGGGGGGGGCTATGAGCCAGTACTTC,CASSLAGAGGAMSQYF
TRBD2,TRBJ2-5,-,TRBV20-1,TGCAGTGCCCCTCCCCGACTAGCGGTCCCACAGACCCAGTACTTC,CSAPPRLAVPQTQYF